This TCR beta chain emerged from a study of blood T cell repertoires in COVID-19. Study-level information: Sites across the United States, Italy and Spain contributed samples from acute and convalescent COVID-19.

The cohort comprised adults aged about 18 to 100 years residing in approximately 25 US areas. Researchers sorted participants into cohorts using their self-reported clinical history. The V and J ends lost 7 bases and 4 bases, in that order; junction bases with no gene match: 3. The CDR3 runs 12 residues. Germline V gene lookup returns CDR1 SGHDT and CDR2 YYEEEE. Here immunoSEQ multiplex PCR was the method, and the copy in TCRdb shows in-frame clones only, minus some. Among tens of thousands of clones listed, approximately 90% were seen once. The source is a woman in her 50s with acute COVID-19. Sequenced sample: PBMCs or T cells enriched from blood (not recorded which). V usage is TRBV5-6 and J usage is TRBJ2-3; 7 positions match TRBD2. The CDR3 protein is CASLRGADTQYF. Here the CDR3 DNA reads TGTGCCAGCCTTCGGGGGGCAGATACGCAGTATTTT.